These 8 T cell receptor beta chains originate from one sample sequenced in a study of T cell changes during pregnancy in multiple sclerosis. TCRdb's copy holds only in-frame clones and misses some; the assay was immunoSEQ multiplex PCR. Of tens of thousands of clones listed, 90% to 95% were seen once; the top ten hold 0.4% to 0.55%. Sequencing was performed on CD4+ T cells from peripheral blood mononuclear cells, taken after pregnancy. These receptors were taken from a female donor with multiple sclerosis, enrolled in a pregnancy study.

V is TRBV5-8 and J is TRBJ2-3; D may be TRBD1 (6 bases). Germline V gene lookup returns CDR1 SGHTS and CDR2 YDEGEE. This CDR3 comprises 15 residues. The V end lost 4 bases, the J end lost 0 bases, and 12 bases lay between the germline ends. In DNA form, the CDR3 reads TGTGCCAGCAGCGCCGGGACAAAGAGCACAGATACGCAGTATTTT. Amino acids: CASSAGTKSTDTQYF.

The rearrangement links TRBV2 to TRBJ1-1, with 8 bases lining up with TRBD1. Germline V gives CDR1 SNHLY, CDR2 FYNNEI. J was trimmed by 4 bases and V by 4 bases; bases with no gene match: 8. The CDR3 has 15 amino acids. CDR3 nucleotide sequence: TGTGCCAGCAGTGGGAGGACAGGGTTCGGCACTGAAGCTTTCTTT. Its protein is CASSGRTGFGTEAFF. The entire variable domain, with the rest obtained from reference TRBV2 and TRBJ1-1, is as follows: EPEVTQTPSHQVTQMGQEVILRCVPISNHLYFYWYRQILGQKVEFLVSFYNNEISEKSEIFDDQFSVERPDGSNFTLKIRSTKLEDSAMYFCASSGRTGFGTEAFFGQGTRLTVV.

The chain has TRBV5-4 and TRBJ1-1, with D possibly being TRBD1 (6 bases). Germline CDR1 reads SGHNT; CDR2 reads YYREEE (reference sequence). The CDR3 consists of 17 residues. V was shortened by 3 bases and J by 7 bases, with 25 bases between the two germline ends. CDR3 bases: TGTGCCAGCAGCTCGGGGGCGGGAGGGGCCCTGTCGCTTGAAGCTTTCTTT. Encoded protein: CASSSGAGGALSLEAFF. Together with reference TRBV5-4 and TRBJ1-1, the CDR3 gives the full variable domain: ETGVTQSPTHLIKTRGQQVTLRCSSQSGHNTVSWYQQALGQGPQFIFQYYREEENGRGNFPPRFSGLQFPNYSSELNVNALELDDSALYLCASSSGAGGALSLEAFFGQGTRLTVV.

The chain carries TRBV5-4 and TRBJ2-7, with TRBD2 matching over 8 bases. V dropped 4 bases and J dropped 0; count of bases not matched to a gene: 9. Germline lookup yields CDR1 SGHNT and CDR2 YYREEE (reference sequence). This CDR3 comprises 16 residues. DNA for the CDR3: TGTGCCAGCAGCCCGGGGGGGGCTCGAAGCTCCTACGAGCAGTACTTC. As protein: CASSPGGARSSYEQYF.

This clone was picked up a small number of times. This chain connects TRBV30 to TRBJ1-5; TRBD1 is a possible D gene (5 bases). CDR3 length: 14 residues. Germline CDR1 reads GTSNPN; CDR2 reads SVGIG (reference sequence). V dropped 3 bases and J dropped 2 bases, with 11 bases sitting between them. The CDR3 reads CAWSAAGGNQPQHF. The CDR3, as DNA: TGTGCCTGGAGCGCAGCGGGGGGCAATCAGCCCCAGCATTTT.

The J gene is TRBJ2-7, the V gene TRBV9, with D perhaps matching TRBD1 (7 bases). The CDR3 runs to 15 residues. Germline CDR1 and CDR2: SGDLS and YYNGEE. The V end lost 6 bases, the J end lost 1 base, and 17 bases lay between the germline ends. CDR3 sequence (DNA): TGTGCCAGCACCCTTAGCGGACAGGAGTCCTACGAGCAGTACTTC. This encodes CASTLSGQESYEQYF.

The chain is built from TRBV7-9 and TRBJ2-7; the D is unclear. The CDR3 sequence is 11 residues long. In germline, CDR1 is SEHNR, CDR2 FQNEAQ (reference sequence). Deletions cut 2 bases from V and 5 bases from J, with 4 bases between. The CDR3 protein is CASSLYNEQYF. In DNA form, the CDR3 reads TGTGCCAGCAGCTTATATAACGAGCAGTACTTC. Drawing the rest from reference TRBV7-9 and TRBJ2-7, the complete variable domain is DTGVSQNPRHKITKRGQNVTFRCDPISEHNRLYWYRQTLGQGPEFLTYFQNEAQLEKSRLLSDRFSAERPKGSFSTLEIQRTEQGDSAMYLCASSLYNEQYFGPGTRLTVT.

The chain combines TRBV27 with TRBJ1-1, with TRBD1 matching 7 bases. The trim removed 4 bases at V and 8 bases at J, leaving 13 bases unmatched. CDR1 and CDR2 from the germline V gene are MNHEY and SMNVEV (reference sequence). CDR3 length equals 15 residues. CDR3 nucleotides: TGTGCCAGCAGTTCGTACTCACTCGGACAGGAGGAAGCTTTCTTT. Translation: CASSSYSLGQEEAFF.